The 15 T cell receptor beta chains presented below share a single source sample, sequenced in a study of blood T cells in healthy people across ages. The use of a sample-barcoded 5' primer and a J-beta primer mix characterized a second PCR of roughly 6 to 11 cycles. TCRdb re-called the 5' RACE reads with MiXCR, one entry per CDR3 protein. This table holds roughly 2 million distinct CDR3 sequences, around 50% found once. The sequenced material came from blood. The origin of the receptors is a woman aged 40 to 50 in good health.

The chain employs TRBV4-3 and TRBJ1-2, with D unresolved. The CDR3 sequence is 14 residues long. Germline loops: CDR1 LGHNA, CDR2 YSLEER. V lost 1 base and J 4 bases, leaving 10 bases between the germline ends. CDR3 DNA sequence: TGCGCCAGCAGCCAAGTGTTGGGAACCTATGGCTACACCTTC. It translates to CASSQVLGTYGYTF.

This chain joins TRBV28 and TRBJ2-7, with 7 nucleotides matching TRBD1. The V and J ends lost 5 bases and 3 bases, in that order; junction bases with no gene match: 10. The germline CDR1 and CDR2 sequences are MDHEN and SYDVKM. There are 15 residues in the CDR3. Written as DNA, the CDR3 is TGTGCCAGCAGTCCCTCCGGGACAGCGCACTACGAGCAGTACTTC. This translates into CASSPSGTAHYEQYF.

This chain connects TRBV7-2 to TRBJ1-1, with TRBD1 as a possible D gene (5 bases). V lost 6 bases and J 0 bases, leaving 11 bases between the germline ends. Looked up from germline, CDR1 is SGHTA and CDR2 is FQGNSA. The CDR3 runs 14 residues. For the CDR3, the DNA is TGTGCCAGCAGAACGGGACTTCTGAACACTGAAGCTTTCTTT. It translates to CASRTGLLNTEAFF. The whole variable domain, remainder taken from reference TRBV7-2 and TRBJ1-1, is GAGVSQSPSNKVTEKGKDVELRCDPISGHTALYWYRQSLGQGLEFLIYFQGNSAPDKSGLPSDRFSAERTGGSVSTLTIQRTQQEDSAVYLCASRTGLLNTEAFFGQGTRLTVV.

The chain combines TRBV28 with TRBJ2-7; D unresolved. V was clipped by 6 bases and J by 5 bases, with 8 bases between them. Germline V gives CDR1 MDHEN, CDR2 SYDVKM. CDR3 length: 11 residues. The CDR3 DNA is TGTGCCAGCAGGACCGGACACGAGCAGTACTTC. This encodes CASRTGHEQYF.

This clonotype was seen only a few times. The rearrangement joins TRBV20-1 to TRBJ2-3, with a possible D match to TRBD1 (6 bases). The length of the CDR3 is 17 residues. The germline gives CDR1 DFQATT, CDR2 SNEGSKA (reference sequence). Trimming stripped 1 base from V and 4 bases from J, with 21 bases between. CDR3 DNA: TGCAGTGCTAGAGCTTGGGGAGACAGGCATATACCAGATACGCAGTATTTT. It is translated as CSARAWGDRHIPDTQYF.

This clonotype was seen a handful of times. This rearrangement joins TRBV2 to TRBJ2-3, with TRBD1 as a possible D gene (6 bases). Trimming left V 8 bases short and J 6 bases short, with 12 bases between. The CDR3 is made up of 12 amino acids. The germline gives CDR1 SNHLY, CDR2 FYNNEI. CDR3 in amino acids: CASYRVGDTQYF. CDR3 in DNA: TGTGCCAGCTACAGGGTCGGTGATACGCAGTATTTT.

This clonotype was counted at least ten times. The CDR3 DNA reads as TGTGCCAGCAGCTTACAAGATACGCAGTATTTT. It specifies CASSLQDTQYF. The rearrangement joins TRBV13 to TRBJ2-3; D call uncertain. Per the germline V gene, CDR1 is PRHDT and CDR2 is FYEKMQ (reference sequence). The CDR3 contains 11 residues. V was clipped by 2 bases and J by 5 bases, with 2 bases between them.

This clonotype was observed a few times. The CDR3 sequence: CASSYPSTGLNYGYTF. For the CDR3, the DNA is TGTGCCAGCAGTTACCCTTCAACAGGACTGAACTATGGCTACACCTTC. The chain combines TRBV6-2 or TRBV6-3 with TRBJ1-2; weak D call: TRBD1 (5 bases). Germline V lookup: CDR1 MNHEY, CDR2 SVGEGT. V was shortened by 2 bases and J by 2 bases, with 15 bases between the two germline ends. This CDR3 spans 16 amino acids.

This clonotype came up a few times. V is TRBV27 and J is TRBJ2-1, with a tentative D call TRBD1 (6 bases). Per germline, CDR1 MNHEY and CDR2 SMNVEV (reference sequence). V was cut by 5 bases and J by 6 bases, with 14 bases left in between. The CDR3 totals 14 residues. For the CDR3, the DNA is TGTGCCAGCAGTGGGGGCGGTGGTGGCAATGAGCAGTTCTTC. Amino acids: CASSGGGGGNEQFF.

This clonotype was seen a few times. The chain recombines TRBV3-1 with TRBJ2-1; D is undetermined. The CDR3 sequence is 13 residues long. Trimming cost V 2 bases and J 7 bases, with 9 bases left between them. Germline-derived CDR1 and CDR2 are LGHDT and YNNKEL (reference sequence). The DNA of the CDR3 is TGTGCCAGCAGCCAATCGAGACGGAATGAGCAGTTCTTC. Amino acids: CASSQSRRNEQFF.

The rearrangement links TRBV6-5 to TRBJ2-5, with a weak D call TRBD1 (5 bases). The CDR3 has 14 amino acids. V dropped 2 bases and J dropped 4 bases, with 11 bases sitting between them. Germline V gene data show CDR1 as MNHEY and CDR2 as SVGAGI. The CDR3 DNA follows: TGTGCCAGCAGTTACCAGGGCAGAATAGAGACCCAGTACTTC. Encoded protein: CASSYQGRIETQYF.

The genes are TRBV6-5 and TRBJ1-2; possible D gene TRBD1, 5 bases. This CDR3 is built from 13 residues. CDR1 is MNHEY, CDR2 SVGAGI, per germline. V was trimmed by 5 bases and J by 8 bases, leaving 15 bases between them. In DNA form, the CDR3 reads TGTGCCAGCAGTCCTTTTTCGGGGGTCGGCTACACCTTC. Amino acids: CASSPFSGVGYTF.

This clonotype has ten or more counts. The chain employs TRBV4-2 and TRBJ2-1; D uncertain. Trimming removed 3 bases from V and 7 bases from J, with 7 bases in between. This CDR3 contains 12 residues. Germline V gives CDR1 LGHNA, CDR2 YNFKEQ. This CDR3 is CASSQTRNEQFF. The CDR3 bases are TGTGCCAGCAGCCAGACTCGGAATGAGCAGTTCTTC.

The V call is TRBV7-3, the J call TRBJ2-1; TRBD2 matches at 7 bases. The CDR3 is 15 amino acids. CDR1 is SGHTA, CDR2 FQGTGA, per germline. Trimming at V came to 1 base and at J to 15 bases, leaving 15 bases not matched to a gene. This CDR3 reads CASSLRAGIPNVAFF. For the CDR3, the DNA is TGTGCCAGCAGCTTAAGAGCGGGGATACCCAATGTGGCGTTCTTC.

This clonotype turned up a few times. The J gene is TRBJ2-3, the V gene TRBV27; 16 nucleotides match TRBD2. Germline V gene lookup returns CDR1 MNHEY and CDR2 SMNVEV (reference sequence). This CDR3 spans 19 amino acids. V gave up 7 bases and J gave up 0 bases; unmatched junction bases: 10. CDR3 region: CASTPGTSGGGSSTDTQYF. The CDR3 bases are TGTGCCAGCACCCCCGGGACTAGCGGGGGGGGATCTAGCACAGATACGCAGTATTTT.